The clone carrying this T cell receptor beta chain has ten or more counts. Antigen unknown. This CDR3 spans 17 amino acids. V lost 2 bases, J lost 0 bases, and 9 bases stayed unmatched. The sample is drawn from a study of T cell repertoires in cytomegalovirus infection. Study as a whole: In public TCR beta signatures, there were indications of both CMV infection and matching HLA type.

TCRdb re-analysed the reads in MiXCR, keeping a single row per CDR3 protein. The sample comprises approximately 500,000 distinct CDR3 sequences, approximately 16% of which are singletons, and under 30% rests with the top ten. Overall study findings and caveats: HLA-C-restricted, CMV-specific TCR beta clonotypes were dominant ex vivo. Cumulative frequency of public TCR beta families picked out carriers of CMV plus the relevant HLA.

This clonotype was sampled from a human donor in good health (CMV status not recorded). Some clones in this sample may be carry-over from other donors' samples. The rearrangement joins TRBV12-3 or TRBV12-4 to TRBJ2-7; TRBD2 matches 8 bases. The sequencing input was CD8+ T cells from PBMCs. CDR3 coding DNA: TGTGCCAGCAGTTTATCACAACCGGGGACTAGCTCCTACGAGCAGTACTTC. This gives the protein CASSLSQPGTSSYEQYF.